A single sample is the source of the 3 T cell receptor beta chains below, sequenced in a study of cytomegalovirus exposure and HLA in healthy donors. Amplification used 60 Vbeta primers and 13 Jbeta primers. Method: immunoSEQ multiplex PCR; TCRdb's copy keeps in-frame clones and lacks some. The sample lists over 150,000 clones, approximately 78% occurring once. Sequencing input: PBMCs. All receptors come from a woman between 45 and 65 years old in good health and CMV-seropositive.

The count of this clone is one. The chain carries TRBV7-9 and TRBJ2-1; 11 bases are shared with TRBD2. Germline V gene lookup returns CDR1 SEHNR and CDR2 FQNEAQ (reference sequence). The CDR3 sequence is 16 residues long. J was trimmed by 0 bases and V by 5 bases; bases with no gene match: 3. CDR3 in amino acids: CASSASGGFSYNEQFF. The CDR3 region has the DNA TGTGCCAGCAGCGCTAGCGGGGGGTTCTCCTACAATGAGCAGTTCTTC.

This rearrangement joins TRBV6-1 to TRBJ2-7, with D maybe TRBD1 (6 bases). This CDR3 region has 14 residues. Germline CDR1 is MNHNS and CDR2 is SASEGT. The V end was cut by 0 bases, the J end by 6 bases, with 12 bases between. This chain's CDR3 is CASSEAPGAREQYF. The CDR3 region has the DNA TGTGCCAGCAGTGAAGCCCCAGGGGCCCGCGAGCAGTACTTC.

The chain recombines TRBV30 with TRBJ1-3; D possibly corresponds to TRBD1 (5 bases). Germline-derived CDR1 and CDR2 are GTSNPN and SVGIG (reference sequence). CDR3 length: 11 amino acids. Trimming took off 5 bases at V and 9 bases at J, with 11 bases between the two ends. The CDR3 sequence is CAWHRGGTIYF. The CDR3 nucleotides read TGTGCCTGGCATCGCGGGGGCACCATATATTTT.